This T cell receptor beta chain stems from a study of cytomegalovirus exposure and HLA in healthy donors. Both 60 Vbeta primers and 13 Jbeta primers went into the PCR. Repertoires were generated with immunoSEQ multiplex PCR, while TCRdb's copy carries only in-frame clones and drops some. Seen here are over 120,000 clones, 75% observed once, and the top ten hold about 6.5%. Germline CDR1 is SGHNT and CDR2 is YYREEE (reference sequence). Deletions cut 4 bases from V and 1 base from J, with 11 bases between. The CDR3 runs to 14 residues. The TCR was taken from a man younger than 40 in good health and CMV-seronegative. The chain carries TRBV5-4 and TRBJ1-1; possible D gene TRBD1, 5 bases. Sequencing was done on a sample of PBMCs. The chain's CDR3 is CASSLDSRNTEAFF. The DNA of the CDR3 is TGTGCCAGCAGCCTAGACAGTCGGAACACTGAAGCTTTCTTT.